This TCR beta chain was recorded in a study of T-cell memory formation after mild COVID-19. Trimming at V came to 1 base and at J to 7 bases, leaving 11 bases not matched to a gene. This CDR3 is built from 16 residues. Germline CDR1 and CDR2: MGHDK and SYGVNS. The authors produced TCR alpha and TCR beta cDNA libraries with sample barcodes and UMIs by 5'RACE using constant-segment primers. TCRdb redid the calling of the 5' RACE reads with MiXCR, one entry per CDR3 protein. Of 400,000 to 500,000 distinct CDR3 sequences listed, around 19% are singletons. Study-wide results and caveats: Among CD4+ contracting clones, most were CM and EM, and CD8+ ones EMRA.

Comments on this clonotype: Its matching antigen is unknown.

This rearrangement joins TRBV25-1 to TRBJ1-2; 8 nucleotides match TRBD1. The sequence was obtained from an adult woman who had mild COVID-19 (a few samples of this study predate the infection). Cell type and time point are not known. The sample was PBMCs or a T cell subset sorted from them (not recorded which). CDR3 in DNA: TGTGCCAGCAGTGAATGGACAGGGAAACTGTCGGGTGGCTACACCTTC. This sequence encodes CASSEWTGKLSGGYTF.